This passage covers 26 T cell receptor beta chains from one sample sequenced in a study of beta chain features in type 1 diabetes. Isolated RNA was reverse transcribed in full, so expressed TCRB transcripts were sequenced. Repertoires were generated with immunoSEQ multiplex PCR, while TCRdb's copy carries only in-frame clones and drops some. The sample shows 95,000 to 150,000 clones, 15% to 20% of them seen only once. These receptors' targets are unknown. Broader study findings: Moderately but significantly shorter TCRB CDR3s were found in Type 1 diabetes patients in all four CD4+ subsets.

The sample taken for sequencing was central memory CD4+ T cells from blood. These receptors originate from a young man with type 1 diabetes.

This clone was picked up a small number of times. The rearrangement uses TRBV29-1 and TRBJ1-4, with TRBD1 matching over 8 bases. V shed 3 bases, J shed 7 bases, and the junction held 7 bases outside the gene matches. This CDR3 spans 14 amino acids. Germline loops: CDR1 SQVTM, CDR2 ANQGSEA. This CDR3 reads CSVDDGQGSEKLFF. The CDR3 DNA sequence: TGCAGCGTTGACGATGGACAGGGAAGTGAAAAACTGTTTTTT.

This clone came up a few times. The chain uses TRBV6-5 and TRBJ1-5, with D uncertain. The CDR3 has 15 amino acids. V was cut by 6 bases and J by 0 bases, with 12 bases left in between. CDR1 is MNHEY and CDR2 is SVGAGI in the germline V gene. CDR3 nucleotide sequence: TGTGCCAGCAGATCATCCAGGTATAGCAATCAGCCCCAGCATTTT. This encodes CASRSSRYSNQPQHF.

This clone was seen only a few times. The chain links TRBV6-5 to TRBJ1-2; D uncertain. Between the trimmed V and J ends, which lost 2 bases and 4 bases, there was a span of 17 bases. CDR3 length: 16 residues. Germline lookup yields CDR1 MNHEY and CDR2 SVGAGI. The CDR3 nucleotides are TGTGCCAGCAGTTACCGGGAAGGGCATTTCCTCTATGGCTACACCTTC. It yields the protein CASSYREGHFLYGYTF.

This clone was recorded a few times. The sample carries other DNA sequences with the same CDR3. The chain links TRBV29-1 to TRBJ1-1; a possible D gene is TRBD1 (5 bases). Germline CDR1 is SQVTM and CDR2 is ANQGSEA. The V and J ends lost 7 bases and 1 base respectively, with 10 bases between them. The CDR3 consists of 12 residues. CDR3 sequence (DNA): TGCAGCGCGAGCCAGGGGAACACTGAAGCTTTCTTT. It translates to CSASQGNTEAFF.

This clone was detected only a few times. The chain joins TRBV18 to TRBJ1-1; no firm D call. Trimming shortened V by 4 bases and J by 11 bases, and 20 bases separated the two germline ends. CDR1 and CDR2 from the germline V gene are KGHSH and LQKENI. This CDR3 is 14 amino acids long. CDR3 DNA sequence: TGTGCCAGCTCACTCAATCCGGACGGGTTTGGTGCTTTCTTT. Its translation is CASSLNPDGFGAFF.

The V call is TRBV18, the J call TRBJ1-5; D possibly corresponds to TRBD1 (5 bases). With 4 bases removed from V and 6 bases from J, the gap between germline ends came to 19 bases. The CDR3 sequence is 16 residues long. From germline, CDR1 is KGHSH and CDR2 LQKENI. The CDR3 DNA sequence: TGTGCCAGCTCACTTTATGACAGCTCGGATGGTCAGCCCCAGCATTTT. The encoded protein is CASSLYDSSDGQPQHF. The whole variable domain, filled in from reference TRBV18 and TRBJ1-5, reads NAGVMQNPRHLVRRRGQEARLRCSPMKGHSHVYWYRQLPEEGLKFMVYLQKENIIDESGMPKERFSAEFPKEGPSILRIQQVVRGDSAAYFCASSLYDSSDGQPQHFGDGTRLSIL.

The table lists this clone with a few counts. The CDR3: CASSPRRVSANTEAFF. The CDR3 DNA reads as TGTGCCAGCAGCCCTAGGAGGGTGTCGGCGAACACTGAAGCTTTCTTT. The chain is built from TRBV7-2 and TRBJ1-1; D is undetermined. Germline V gene sequence: CDR1 SGHTA, CDR2 FQGNSA. The V end was cut by 5 bases, the J end by 1 base, with 17 bases between. This CDR3 has 16 residues.

This clone was seen more than once but under ten times. This rearrangement joins TRBV2 to TRBJ1-1; D is undetermined. Deletions cut 6 bases from V and 5 bases from J, with 13 bases between. The CDR3 has 13 residues. Germline V gene lookup returns CDR1 SNHLY and CDR2 FYNNEI. The CDR3 loop reads CASSPRWRTEAFF. CDR3 DNA sequence: TGTGCCAGCAGCCCCAGGTGGCGGACTGAAGCTTTCTTT.

This clone was seen repeatedly, ten times or more. This chain uses TRBV14 with TRBJ2-7; no clear D gene. The CDR3 is 15 amino acids. V lost 0 bases and J lost 4, with 13 bases in between. Germline CDR1 SGHDN, CDR2 FVKESK. CDR3 DNA sequence: TGTGCCAGCAGCCAAGATTCGGTGCGGTATTACGAGCAGTACTTC. This codes for CASSQDSVRYYEQYF.

This clone has a handful of counts. V is TRBV5-1 and J is TRBJ2-5; D not certain. The CDR3 covers 14 residues. CDR1 is SGHRS, CDR2 YFSETQ, per germline. V was clipped by 0 bases and J by 5 bases, with 11 bases between them. CDR3 residues: CASSLEVNRETQYF. The CDR3 DNA reads TGCGCCAGCAGCTTGGAGGTCAATAGGGAGACCCAGTACTTC.

This clone was observed a few times. This could be a read error, since a much larger clone is one nucleotide away. This chain uses TRBV25-1 with TRBJ2-6; 7 bases are a match to TRBD1. V shed 3 bases, J shed 4 bases, and the junction held 6 bases outside the gene matches. CDR3 size: 16 residues. The germline gives CDR1 MGHDK, CDR2 SYGVNS. CDR3 in DNA: TGTGCCAGCAGTGAGGGTACAGGGGCCGGGGCCAACGTCCTGACTTTC. This encodes CASSEGTGAGANVLTF.

This clone was seen at least ten times. The chain couples TRBV5-5 to TRBJ2-1; D is ambiguous. V was pared by 0 bases and J by 6 bases, with 7 bases between. Germline V gives CDR1 SGHKS, CDR2 YYEKEE (reference sequence). The CDR3 covers 13 residues. The CDR3 sequence is CASSLARLNEQFF. In nucleotides, the CDR3 is TGTGCCAGCAGCTTGGCTAGACTCAATGAGCAGTTCTTC.

V and J are TRBV30 and TRBJ2-5, with a weak D call TRBD2 (5 bases). Trimming removed 3 bases at V and 1 base at J, with 9 bases between. There are 13 residues in the CDR3. The germline V gene encodes CDR1 GTSNPN and CDR2 SVGIG (reference sequence). For the CDR3, the DNA is TGTGCCTGGAGCTATACTAGCCAAGAGACCCAGTACTTC. This encodes CAWSYTSQETQYF.

This chain uses TRBV4-1 with TRBJ1-2, with 7 nucleotides matching TRBD1. This CDR3 has 14 residues. With V trimmed by 3 bases and J by 8 bases, 9 bases remained unmatched. CDR1 MGHRA and CDR2 YSYEKL come from the germline V gene. DNA of the CDR3: TGCGCCAGCAGCCAGCTACAGGGGACGGGCGGCTACACCTTC. Translated, it gives CASSQLQGTGGYTF.

This clone was seen a few times. This rearrangement joins TRBV30 to TRBJ2-3, with a weak D call TRBD2 (5 bases). The germline gives CDR1 GTSNPN, CDR2 SVGIG (reference sequence). The CDR3 is 14 residues long. V lost 5 bases, J lost 2 bases, and 14 bases lay in between. CDR3 sequence reads: CAWAQTSSTDTQYF. CDR3 coding DNA: TGTGCCTGGGCCCAAACTAGTTCCACAGATACGCAGTATTTT.

By frequency in the sample, this clone is medium-sized. The chain is built from TRBV29-1 and TRBJ2-7, with D unresolved. The length of the CDR3 is 12 residues. V lost 3 bases and J 3 bases, leaving 9 bases between the germline ends. Germline V gene lookup returns CDR1 SQVTM and CDR2 ANQGSEA. The CDR3 DNA follows: TGCAGCGTTGACGGCATGAACTACGAGCAGTACTTC. Its translation: CSVDGMNYEQYF.

This clone has only a few counts. This chain links TRBV4-2 with TRBJ2-5; 9 positions match TRBD1. This CDR3 region has 18 residues. Germline CDR1 is LGHNA and CDR2 is YNFKEQ. J lost 4 bases, V lost 1 base, and 13 bases had no gene match. CDR3 residues: CASSQVLLGQGVGETQYF. DNA for the CDR3: TGTGCCAGCAGCCAAGTTCTACTGGGACAGGGAGTGGGAGAGACCCAGTACTTC.

This clone was found a few times. The chain combines TRBV30 with TRBJ2-3; D not certain. Germline V lookup: CDR1 GTSNPN, CDR2 SVGIG (reference sequence). The CDR3 contains 12 residues. V was trimmed by 3 bases and J by 9 bases, leaving 13 bases between them. CDR3 coding DNA: TGTGCCTGGAGGGAATCCTCCTCGACGCAGTATTTT. Protein product: CAWRESSSTQYF.

The gene calls are TRBV5-8 and TRBJ2-1; 13 bases match TRBD2. Per the germline V gene, CDR1 is SGHTS and CDR2 is YDEGEE. The ends lost 2 bases at V and 4 bases at J; junction bases unmatched: 3. There are 16 residues in the CDR3. The CDR3 sequence: CASSFRGLAGYNEQFF. The CDR3 coding sequence is TGTGCCAGCAGCTTTAGGGGACTAGCGGGATACAATGAGCAGTTCTTC.

Points on this clone: This could be a read error, since a much larger clone is one nucleotide away. This chain uses TRBV7-6 with TRBJ2-5; D remains ambiguous. The CDR3 is made up of 11 amino acids. The V end lost 4 bases, the J end lost 5 bases, and 5 bases lay between the germline ends. Germline lookup yields CDR1 SGHVS and CDR2 FNYEAQ. The CDR3 DNA sequence: TGTGCCAGCAGCTCCTGGGAGACCCAGTACTTC. Its translation is CASSSWETQYF.

This clone came up a few times. The rearrangement links TRBV7-2 to TRBJ2-5; no reliable D call. V was shortened by 0 bases and J by 4 bases, with 12 bases between the two germline ends. The CDR3 loop spans 15 amino acids. Germline V gene lookup returns CDR1 SGHTA and CDR2 FQGNSA. The CDR3 is CASSLARAKRETQYF. CDR3 in DNA: TGTGCCAGCAGCTTAGCGCGAGCAAAGCGAGAGACCCAGTACTTC.

This clone ranks as medium-sized. The V gene is TRBV11-2, the J gene TRBJ2-3, with D possibly TRBD2 on 6 matching bases. The CDR3 contains 14 residues. V lost 5 bases and J 5 bases, leaving 14 bases between the germline ends. Germline V gene lookup returns CDR1 SGHAT and CDR2 FQNNGV. The CDR3 loop is CASSRLVFGDTQYF. The CDR3 DNA follows: TGTGCCAGCAGCCGACTAGTGTTCGGAGATACGCAGTATTTT.

This clone was counted between two and nine times. The chain joins TRBV30 to TRBJ2-5; perhaps TRBD2 as D (6 bases). Between the trimmed V and J ends, which lost 2 bases and 5 bases, there was a span of 15 bases. Germline CDR1 and CDR2: GTSNPN and SVGIG (reference sequence). This CDR3 has 14 residues. The CDR3 loop is CAWSLPGTPETQYF. The CDR3 coding sequence is TGTGCCTGGAGTCTACCTGGGACTCCGGAGACCCAGTACTTC.

The chain recombines TRBV30 with TRBJ2-7; no firm D call. This CDR3 has 13 amino acids. Trimming left V 5 bases short and J 7 bases short, with 18 bases between. Per the germline V gene, CDR1 is GTSNPN and CDR2 is SVGIG (reference sequence). The CDR3, as DNA: TGTGCCTGGGCAGTCACATGGGCTGGGGAGCAGTACTTC. Its protein is CAWAVTWAGEQYF.

This chain joins TRBV30 and TRBJ2-3, with D perhaps matching TRBD2 (5 bases). CDR3 length equals 14 residues. Germline CDR1 reads GTSNPN; CDR2 reads SVGIG (reference sequence). The DNA for the CDR3 is TGTGCTTCAGTAATTGGCGGGTGGACAGATACGCAGTATTTT. The encoded protein is CASVIGGWTDTQYF.

The V and J genes are TRBV11-2 and TRBJ2-1, with D perhaps matching TRBD1 (7 bases). V dropped 5 bases and J dropped 4 bases, with 9 bases sitting between them. This CDR3 is 13 amino acids long. CDR1 is SGHAT, CDR2 FQNNGV, per germline. CDR3: CASSPGGYNEQFF. CDR3 bases: TGTGCCAGCAGCCCAGGGGGGTACAATGAGCAGTTCTTC. The entire variable domain, with the rest obtained from reference TRBV11-2 and TRBJ2-1, is as follows: EAGVAQSPRYKIIEKRQSVAFWCNPISGHATLYWYQQILGQGPKLLIQFQNNGVVDDSQLPKDRFSAERLKGVDSTLKIQPAKLEDSAVYLCASSPGGYNEQFFGPGTRLTVL.